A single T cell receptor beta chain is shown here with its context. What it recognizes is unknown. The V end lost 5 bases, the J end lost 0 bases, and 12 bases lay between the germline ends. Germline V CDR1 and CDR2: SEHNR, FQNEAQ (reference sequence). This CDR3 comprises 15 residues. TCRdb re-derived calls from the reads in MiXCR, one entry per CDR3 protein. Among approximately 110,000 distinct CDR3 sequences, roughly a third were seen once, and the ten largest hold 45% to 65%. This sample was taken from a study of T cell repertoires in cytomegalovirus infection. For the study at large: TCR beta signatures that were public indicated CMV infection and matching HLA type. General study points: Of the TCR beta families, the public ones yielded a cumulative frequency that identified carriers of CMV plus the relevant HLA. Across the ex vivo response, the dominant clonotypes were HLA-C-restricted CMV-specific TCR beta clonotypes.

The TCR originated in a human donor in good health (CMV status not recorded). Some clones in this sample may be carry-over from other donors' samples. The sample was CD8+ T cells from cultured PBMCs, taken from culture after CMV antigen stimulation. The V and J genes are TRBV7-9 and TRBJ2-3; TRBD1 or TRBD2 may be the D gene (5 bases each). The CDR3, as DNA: TGTGCCAGCAGCCCCAGAGAGGGGAGCACAGATACGCAGTATTTT. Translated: CASSPREGSTDTQYF.